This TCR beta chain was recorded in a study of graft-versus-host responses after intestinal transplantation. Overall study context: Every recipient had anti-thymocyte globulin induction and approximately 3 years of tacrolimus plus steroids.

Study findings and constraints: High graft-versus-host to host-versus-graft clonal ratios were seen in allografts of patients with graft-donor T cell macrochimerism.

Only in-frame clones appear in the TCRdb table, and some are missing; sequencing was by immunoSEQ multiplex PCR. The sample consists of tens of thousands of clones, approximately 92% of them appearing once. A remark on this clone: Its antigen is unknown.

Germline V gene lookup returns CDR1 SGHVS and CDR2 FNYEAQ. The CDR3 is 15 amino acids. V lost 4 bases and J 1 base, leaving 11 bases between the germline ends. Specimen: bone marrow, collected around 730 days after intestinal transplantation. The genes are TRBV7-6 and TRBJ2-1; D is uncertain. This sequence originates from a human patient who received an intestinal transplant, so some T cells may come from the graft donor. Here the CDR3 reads CASSSDPDSYNEQFF. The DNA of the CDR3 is TGTGCCAGCAGCTCCGACCCAGATTCCTACAATGAGCAGTTCTTC.